This TCR beta chain is from a study of human T cells and chemical hapten exposure. How the authors handled the data: Sample TCR counts, which ranged from about 23,224 to 700,000, had a median of approximately 100,000. TCRdb passed the RACE reads through MiXCR, listing each CDR3 protein once. V and J calls and clone size were set by TCRdb, not the authors. The data contain roughly 120,000 distinct CDR3 sequences, 12% to 15% of them singletons. Time point described: patch test 1, 2 weeks after DPC sensitization. The treatment: therapeutic diphenylcyclopropenone sensitization with weekly scalp DPC. Total RNA was isolated from unfractionated whole blood. Per germline, CDR1 LGHNA and CDR2 YSLEER. The length of the CDR3 is 11 residues. V lost 5 bases to trimming and J lost 5 bases, with 4 bases between them. This clonotype was counted only a few times.

The rearrangement joins TRBV4-3 to TRBJ2-1; D unclear. The TCR sequence derives from a young man with alopecia areata. Some clones in this sample may be carry-over from other donors' samples. Material: whole blood, obtained in connection with sensitization to the hapten diphenylcyclopropenone (DPC). The CDR3 nucleotides are TGCGCCAGCAGCACACACAATGAGCAGTTCTTC. Its protein is CASSTHNEQFF.